The 32 T cell receptor beta chains given below trace back to one sample, sequenced in a study of radiotherapy plus CTLA-4 blockade in lung cancer (dated by TCRdb to 2016 to 2019). The library was obtained by the immunoSEQ multiplex PCR assay. The source is immuneACCESS, and TCRdb retained only in-frame sequences with V and J called. Part of the clones is not carried over; for the studies checked, unresolved V genes explain less than half of this, and the remainder is unexplained. The sample table records approximately 40,000 clones; 80% to 90% of these occur just once. The ten largest clones add up to under 25% of the sample. The sequencing here drew on peripheral blood, taken from a patient treated with radiotherapy plus ipilimumab. These receptors all come from a human donor with non-small cell lung cancer whose response to radiotherapy plus ipilimumab could not be evaluated.

The V call is TRBV5-1, the J call TRBJ2-3, with 8 bases aligning to TRBD2. The CDR3 contains 14 residues. V trimming: 4 bases; J trimming: 2 bases; junction bases outside the gene matches: 3. Germline V gene data show CDR1 as SGHRS and CDR2 as YFSETQ. The CDR3 loop is CASSTGGATDTQYF. CDR3 nucleotide sequence: TGCGCCAGCAGCACGGGGGGGGCCACAGATACGCAGTATTTT.

The CDR3 DNA sequence: TGTGCCAGCAGCGCCGGGGGGTCGGGATACAATGAGCAGTTCTTC. It codes for CASSAGGSGYNEQFF. The J gene is TRBJ2-1, the V gene TRBV9; TRBD2 matches 7 bases. The CDR3 is made up of 15 amino acids. J lost 4 bases, V lost 3 bases, and 7 bases had no gene match. Germline values: CDR1 SGDLS, CDR2 YYNGEE.

The chain is built from TRBV7-8 and TRBJ2-7; tentatively, D is TRBD2 (6 bases). Germline values: CDR1 SGHVS, CDR2 FQNEAQ. The CDR3 is 15 residues long. V lost 5 bases, J lost 3 bases, and 17 bases lay in between. CDR3 in DNA: TGTGCCAGCAGCGACCAAGGGGCTAGCGTCTACGAGCAGTACTTC. It encodes CASSDQGASVYEQYF. The entire variable domain, with the rest obtained from reference TRBV7-8 and TRBJ2-7, is as follows: GAGVSQSPRYKVAKRGQDVALRCDPISGHVSLFWYQQALGQGPEFLTYFQNEAQLDKSGLPSDRFFAERPEGSVSTLKIQRTQQEDSAVYLCASSDQGASVYEQYFGPGTRLTVT.

The rearrangement uses TRBV5-1 and TRBJ2-1, with D maybe TRBD1 (8 bases). The CDR3 extends over 17 amino acids. Deletions cut 1 base from V and 4 bases from J, with 18 bases between. The germline gives CDR1 SGHRS, CDR2 YFSETQ. CDR3 residues: CASSLWGGQVRYNEQFF. The CDR3 DNA follows: TGCGCCAGCAGCTTGTGGGGGGGACAGGTTAGGTACAATGAGCAGTTCTTC.

The chain combines TRBV5-1 with TRBJ2-3, with D possibly being TRBD2 (7 bases). There are 15 residues in the CDR3. Germline V gene sequence: CDR1 SGHRS, CDR2 YFSETQ. Trimming removed 4 bases from V and 0 bases from J, with 12 bases in between. CDR3 region: CASSPAGASTDTQYF. The CDR3 DNA sequence: TGCGCCAGCAGCCCCGCGGGGGCTAGCACAGATACGCAGTATTTT.

The chain uses TRBV5-1 and TRBJ2-5, with 9 bases that match TRBD1. CDR1 and CDR2 from the germline V gene are SGHRS and YFSETQ. V lost 4 bases to trimming and J lost 3 bases; unmatched junction nucleotides: 7. This CDR3 has 15 residues. The CDR3 loop is CASSPLGQGKETQYF. CDR3 nucleotide sequence: TGCGCCAGCAGCCCGTTGGGACAGGGAAAAGAGACCCAGTACTTC.

The chain uses TRBV15 and TRBJ2-6; TRBD1 aligns across 11 bases. The J segment lost 0 bases and the V segment lost 3 bases, leaving 7 bases of the junction unmatched. The CDR3 is made up of 19 amino acids. In germline, CDR1 is LNHNV, CDR2 YYDKDF (reference sequence). CDR3 nucleotide sequence: TGTGCCACCAGCAGCGGCCGGGACAGGGGGTTCTCTGGGGCCAACGTCCTGACTTTC. Its translation: CATSSGRDRGFSGANVLTF. Full variable domain (outside the CDR3, taken from reference TRBV15 and TRBJ2-6): DAMVIQNPRYQVTQFGKPVTLSCSQTLNHNVMYWYQQKSSQAPKLLFHYYDKDFNNEADTPDNFQSRRPNTSFCFLDIRSPGLGDTAMYLCATSSGRDRGFSGANVLTFGAGSRLTVL.

This clone has more than one count but fewer than ten. V usage is TRBV29-1 and J usage is TRBJ2-7; possible D gene TRBD2, 6 bases. Trimming took off 2 bases at V and 3 bases at J, with 14 bases between the two ends. Germline-derived CDR1 and CDR2 are SQVTM and ANQGSEA. This CDR3 is 14 amino acids long. The CDR3: CSVELRETDYEQYF. The DNA for the CDR3 is TGCAGCGTTGAACTACGGGAGACTGACTACGAGCAGTACTTC.

The J gene is TRBJ2-1, the V gene TRBV5-1; tentative D call: TRBD1 (6 bases). Trimming removed 0 bases at V and 5 bases at J, with 12 bases between. Germline V gene lookup returns CDR1 SGHRS and CDR2 YFSETQ. The CDR3 consists of 15 residues. The CDR3 protein is CASSLGGTSNNEQFF. CDR3 DNA sequence: TGCGCCAGCAGCTTGGGAGGGACATCAAACAATGAGCAGTTCTTC. Full variable domain (rest looked up from reference TRBV5-1 and TRBJ2-1): KAGVTQTPRYLIKTRGQQVTLSCSPISGHRSVSWYQQTPGQGLQFLFEYFSETQRNKGNFPGRFSGRQFSNSRSEMNVSTLELGDSALYLCASSLGGTSNNEQFFGPGTRLTVL.

This chain connects TRBV2 to TRBJ2-7; 7 nucleotides agree with TRBD1. CDR1 is SNHLY and CDR2 is FYNNEI in the germline V gene. This CDR3 contains 13 residues. The ends lost 6 bases at V and 3 bases at J; junction bases unmatched: 5. Here the CDR3 reads CASRPGQIYEQYF. In nucleotides, the CDR3 is TGTGCCAGCAGACCGGGACAGATCTACGAGCAGTACTTC.

The V gene is TRBV5-4, the J gene TRBJ2-2; TRBD1 aligns across 7 bases. Germline V gene data show CDR1 as SGHNT and CDR2 as YYREEE (reference sequence). The junction had 3 bases not matched to a gene; V was cut back by 4 bases and J by 0 bases. The length of the CDR3 is 15 residues. The CDR3 nucleotides read TGTGCCAGCAGCACCGGGACAGCGAACACCGGGGAGCTGTTTTTT. As protein: CASSTGTANTGELFF.

CDR3 residues: CASSTSSRGYNSPLHF. The CDR3 nucleotides are TGTGCCAGCAGCACCTCTTCACGGGGATATAATTCACCCCTCCACTTT. The V gene is TRBV5-6, the J gene TRBJ1-6; D not resolved. V was trimmed by 4 bases and J by 4 bases, leaving 15 bases between them. CDR3 length: 16 residues. In germline, CDR1 is SGHDT, CDR2 YYEEEE. Full variable domain (rest looked up from reference TRBV5-6 and TRBJ1-6): DAGVTQSPTHLIKTRGQQVTLRCSPKSGHDTVSWYQQALGQGPQFIFQYYEEEERQRGNFPDRFSGHQFPNYSSELNVNALLLGDSALYLCASSTSSRGYNSPLHFGNGTRLTVT.

This chain links TRBV29-1 with TRBJ2-2; no clear D gene. V was shortened by 6 bases and J by 0 bases, with 11 bases between the two germline ends. The CDR3 sequence is 14 residues long. Germline CDR1 and CDR2: SQVTM and ANQGSEA. Written as DNA, the CDR3 is TGCAGCGTCTTTGACAAGTCGAACACCGGGGAGCTGTTTTTT. Translating it yields CSVFDKSNTGELFF.

The V gene is TRBV28, the J gene TRBJ1-5; tentatively, D is TRBD1 (5 bases). This CDR3 contains 14 residues. CDR1 and CDR2 (germline): MDHEN, SYDVKM. Trimming took 3 bases from V and 5 from J, leaving 11 bases between them. The CDR3 protein is CASSLGHRDQPQHF. CDR3 DNA sequence: TGTGCCAGCAGTTTGGGGCACCGTGATCAGCCCCAGCATTTT.

V is TRBV4-3 and J is TRBJ2-7; D possibly corresponds to TRBD1 (5 bases). Germline CDR1 LGHNA, CDR2 YSLEER. Trimming removed 0 bases at V and 7 bases at J, with 16 bases between. This CDR3 contains 15 residues. For the CDR3, the DNA is TGCGCCAGCAGCCAAGATCTTTCGGCAGGGTGGGAGCAGTACTTC. This codes for CASSQDLSAGWEQYF.

The chain employs TRBV7-6 and TRBJ2-7, with 10 bases that match TRBD2. This CDR3 comprises 15 residues. Germline assignment: CDR1 SGHVS and CDR2 FNYEAQ. J was trimmed by 3 bases and V by 4 bases; bases with no gene match: 6. CDR3 DNA: TGTGCCAGCAGCTCCACTAGCGGGGCTTTCTACGAGCAGTACTTC. Protein sequence: CASSSTSGAFYEQYF.

The V call is TRBV2, the J call TRBJ2-5; 8 nucleotides match TRBD2. The end of the DNA fits TRBJ2-7 better, so the J call may be wrong. The CDR3 has 12 amino acids. The germline gives CDR1 SNHLY, CDR2 FYNNEI. The chain's CDR3 is CASSGTSYEQYF. CDR3 in DNA: TGTGCCAGTAGCGGGACCTCCTACGAGCAGTACTTC.

The rearrangement uses TRBV28 and TRBJ2-1; TRBD1 is a possible D gene (8 bases). Trimming pared 6 bases from V and 1 base from J, leaving 19 bases between. Looked up from germline, CDR1 is MDHEN and CDR2 is SYDVKM. The CDR3 has 17 residues. CDR3 DNA sequence: TGTGCCAGCAGGCGGCGGGGGACAGGCCTTTCCTACAATGAGCAGTTCTTC. It codes for CASRRRGTGLSYNEQFF.

The chain carries TRBV5-8 and TRBJ1-1, with D unresolved. Germline CDR1 reads SGHTS; CDR2 reads YDEGEE. The CDR3 is 13 residues long. Trimming took off 5 bases at V and 9 bases at J, with 17 bases between the two ends. The CDR3 protein is CASSLTPYRKAFF. CDR3 in DNA: TGTGCCAGCAGTTTAACCCCCTACCGCAAAGCTTTCTTT. The whole variable domain, remainder taken from reference TRBV5-8 and TRBJ1-1, is EAGVTQSPTHLIKTRGQQATLRCSPISGHTSVYWYQQALGLGLQFLLWYDEGEERNRGNFPPRFSGRQFPNYSSELNVNALELEDSALYLCASSLTPYRKAFFGQGTRLTVV.

CDR3: CASTPRWDRGRAEQYF. DNA of the CDR3: TGTGCCAGCACTCCCCGTTGGGACAGGGGGCGAGCCGAGCAGTACTTC. This rearrangement joins TRBV2 to TRBJ2-7; 12 positions agree with TRBD1. The V segment lost 7 bases and the J segment 6 bases; nucleotides outside the gene matches: 13. This CDR3 comprises 16 residues. From germline, CDR1 is SNHLY and CDR2 FYNNEI.

This clone was picked up one time. The chain uses TRBV5-5 and TRBJ2-1, with D perhaps matching TRBD2 (5 bases). V lost 2 bases and J 7 bases, leaving 7 bases between the germline ends. Germline V lookup: CDR1 SGHKS, CDR2 YYEKEE (reference sequence). The CDR3 spans 12 residues. CDR3 amino acids: CASSFGGNEQFF. As DNA, the CDR3 is TGTGCCAGCAGCTTTGGAGGAAATGAGCAGTTCTTC.

The count of this clone is one. V usage is TRBV18 and J usage is TRBJ2-5; TRBD1 might be the D (6 bases). Trimming took off 2 bases at V and 2 bases at J, with 15 bases between the two ends. Germline lookup yields CDR1 KGHSH and CDR2 LQKENI. This CDR3 has 16 amino acids. The CDR3 reads CASSPRVGALQETQYF. Here the CDR3 DNA reads TGTGCCAGCTCACCAAGGGTGGGGGCACTTCAAGAGACCCAGTACTTC.

The V gene is TRBV5-1, the J gene TRBJ2-3; 12 bases align to TRBD2. V gave up 0 bases and J gave up 3 bases; unmatched junction bases: 2. Looked up from germline, CDR1 is SGHRS and CDR2 is YFSETQ. CDR3 size: 16 residues. The CDR3: CASSLAGTSGTDTQYF. CDR3 in DNA: TGCGCCAGCAGCTTGGCCGGGACTAGCGGGACAGATACGCAGTATTTT. Filled out from reference TRBV5-1 and TRBJ2-3, the complete variable domain reads KAGVTQTPRYLIKTRGQQVTLSCSPISGHRSVSWYQQTPGQGLQFLFEYFSETQRNKGNFPGRFSGRQFSNSRSEMNVSTLELGDSALYLCASSLAGTSGTDTQYFGPGTRLTVL.

The DNA for the CDR3 is TGTGCCACCAGCCCCCGGGGAGGACAGGGGAACTATGGCTACACCTTC. It is translated as CATSPRGGQGNYGYTF. J is TRBJ1-2 and V is TRBV15; 9 bases fit TRBD1. From germline, CDR1 is LNHNV and CDR2 YYDKDF (reference sequence). J was trimmed by 2 bases and V by 5 bases; bases with no gene match: 9. The CDR3 loop spans 16 amino acids.

This clone has only a few counts. This rearrangement joins TRBV6-5 to TRBJ2-1; possibly TRBD2 for D (5 bases). CDR3 size: 14 residues. The V gene's germline CDR1 is MNHEY and CDR2 SVGAGI. The V gene lost 6 bases and the J gene lost 5 bases, with 14 bases spanning the gap. This CDR3 reads CASRVGVNDNEQFF. The DNA for the CDR3 is TGTGCCAGCAGGGTCGGGGTCAACGACAATGAGCAGTTCTTC.

This rearrangement joins TRBV7-2 to TRBJ2-3, with 10 bases lining up with TRBD2. Trimming removed 3 bases from V and 2 bases from J; junction bases left unmatched: 8. Germline values: CDR1 SGHTA, CDR2 FQGNSA. The CDR3 spans 17 residues. CDR3 protein: CASSLFSAGGSTDTQYF. CDR3 coding DNA: TGTGCCAGCAGCTTGTTCTCAGCGGGGGGGTCCACAGATACGCAGTATTTT.

The chain has TRBV5-4 and TRBJ2-7; D perhaps matches TRBD1 (6 bases). The germline V gene encodes CDR1 SGHNT and CDR2 YYREEE (reference sequence). The ends were cut back, 0 bases at V and 9 bases at J, with 16 bases in the middle. The CDR3 runs 14 residues. CDR3 DNA sequence: TGTGCCAGCAGCTTGGTCAGGCAGGGGAATCGGCAGTACTTC. Translated, it gives CASSLVRQGNRQYF.

The V call is TRBV6-1, the J call TRBJ2-7; TRBD1 matches at 9 bases. CDR3 length equals 15 residues. Per the germline V gene, CDR1 is MNHNS and CDR2 is SASEGT. V dropped 5 bases and J dropped 7; count of bases not matched to a gene: 12. In DNA, the CDR3 is TGTGCCAGCAGTATTTCACAGGGGGCATCGAGGGAGCAGTACTTC. Protein product: CASSISQGASREQYF.

The V and J genes are TRBV28 and TRBJ1-4; D unclear. The ends were cut back, 8 bases at V and 7 bases at J, with 5 bases in the middle. Germline-derived CDR1 and CDR2 are MDHEN and SYDVKM. The CDR3 loop spans 10 amino acids. The CDR3 sequence is CASAREKLFF. The CDR3 DNA is TGTGCCAGCGCGCGTGAAAAACTGTTTTTT. The full variable domain, with the rest looked up from reference TRBV28 and TRBJ1-4, is DVKVTQSSRYLVKRTGEKVFLECVQDMDHENMFWYRQDPGLGLRLIYFSYDVKMKEKGDIPEGYSVSREKKERFSLILESASTNQTSMYLCASAREKLFFGSGTQLSVL.

This clone was seen a few times. Different DNA sequences within this sample yield the same CDR3. The rearrangement links TRBV6-1 to TRBJ2-6, with D unclear. V was trimmed by 1 base and J by 4 bases, leaving 8 bases between them. The CDR3 loop spans 15 amino acids. Germline lookup yields CDR1 MNHNS and CDR2 SASEGT. This CDR3 is CASSEGQAGANVLTF. The CDR3 DNA sequence: TGTGCCAGCAGTGAAGGGCAGGCCGGGGCCAACGTCCTGACTTTC.

The chain carries TRBV4-3 and TRBJ2-2, with TRBD2 matching over 12 bases. The junction had 2 bases not matched to a gene; V was cut back by 2 bases and J by 4 bases. CDR3 size: 16 residues. Germline lookup yields CDR1 LGHNA and CDR2 YSLEER. Here the CDR3 DNA reads TGCGCCAGCAGCCAACTAGCGGGGGGGCCCACCGGGGAGCTGTTTTTT. The encoded protein is CASSQLAGGPTGELFF.

The V call is TRBV19, the J call TRBJ2-5, with a weak D call TRBD1 (5 bases). The germline gives CDR1 LNHDA, CDR2 SQIVND (reference sequence). This CDR3 comprises 14 residues. Trimming shortened V by 5 bases and J by 2 bases, and 12 bases separated the two germline ends. Here the CDR3 reads CASSVGQGQETQYF. The CDR3 DNA sequence: TGTGCCAGTAGTGTGGGTCAGGGACAAGAGACCCAGTACTTC.